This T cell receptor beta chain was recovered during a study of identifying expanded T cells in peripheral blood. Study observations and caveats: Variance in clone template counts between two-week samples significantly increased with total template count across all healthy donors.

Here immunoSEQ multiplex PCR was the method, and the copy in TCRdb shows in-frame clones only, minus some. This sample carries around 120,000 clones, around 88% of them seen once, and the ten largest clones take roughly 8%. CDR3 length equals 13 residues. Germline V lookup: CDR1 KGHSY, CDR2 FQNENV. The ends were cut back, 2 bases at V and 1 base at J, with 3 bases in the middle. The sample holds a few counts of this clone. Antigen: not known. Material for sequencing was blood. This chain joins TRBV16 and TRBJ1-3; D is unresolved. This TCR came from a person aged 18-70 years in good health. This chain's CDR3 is CASSQGSGNTIYF. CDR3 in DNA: TGTGCCAGCAGCCAAGGATCTGGAAACACCATATATTTT.